A selection of T cell receptor beta chains follows, all from one sample in a study of blood T cells in healthy people across ages. One entry per CDR3 protein, called by TCRdb with MiXCR from the 5' RACE reads. The table includes around 750,000 distinct CDR3 sequences, about 55% detected once. Sequenced material: blood. The receptor source for this set is an older man in good health. Each CDR3 is given with its conserved first and last residue. Fields, in order: J gene, D gene, V gene, CDR3 protein. The D gene is left open where the match is weak.

J gene: TRBJ2-1
D gene: TRBD2
V gene: TRBV6-5
CDR3 protein: CASRKSGTSYNEQFF

J gene: TRBJ2-3
D gene: -
V gene: TRBV11-1
CDR3 protein: CASSLAAGPTDTQYF

J gene: TRBJ2-5
D gene: -
V gene: TRBV5-6
CDR3 protein: CASSPGIYLGEQYF

J gene: TRBJ2-7
D gene: TRBD2
V gene: TRBV29-1
CDR3 protein: CSVGEWRETSYEQYF

J gene: TRBJ2-5
D gene: TRBD1
V gene: TRBV12-3/TRBV12-4
CDR3 protein: CASTLGGQGWNEQYF

J gene: TRBJ2-1
D gene: -
V gene: TRBV5-1
CDR3 protein: CASSSSPGGEQFF

J gene: -
D gene: TRBD2
V gene: TRBV10-3
CDR3 protein: CAISRGLAGGNEQYF

J gene: TRBJ1-2
D gene: TRBD1
V gene: TRBV6-1
CDR3 protein: CASRSRGLLYGYTF

J gene: TRBJ2-1
D gene: TRBD2
V gene: TRBV6-1
CDR3 protein: CASSKGLAGGRNEQFF

J gene: TRBJ2-5
D gene: -
V gene: TRBV12-3/TRBV12-4
CDR3 protein: CASSPFVRKEQYF

J gene: TRBJ1-4
D gene: -
V gene: TRBV7-6
CDR3 protein: CASSLVAVGNGKLFF

J gene: TRBJ2-3
D gene: -
V gene: TRBV12-3/TRBV12-4
CDR3 protein: CASSLGRVDTDTQYF